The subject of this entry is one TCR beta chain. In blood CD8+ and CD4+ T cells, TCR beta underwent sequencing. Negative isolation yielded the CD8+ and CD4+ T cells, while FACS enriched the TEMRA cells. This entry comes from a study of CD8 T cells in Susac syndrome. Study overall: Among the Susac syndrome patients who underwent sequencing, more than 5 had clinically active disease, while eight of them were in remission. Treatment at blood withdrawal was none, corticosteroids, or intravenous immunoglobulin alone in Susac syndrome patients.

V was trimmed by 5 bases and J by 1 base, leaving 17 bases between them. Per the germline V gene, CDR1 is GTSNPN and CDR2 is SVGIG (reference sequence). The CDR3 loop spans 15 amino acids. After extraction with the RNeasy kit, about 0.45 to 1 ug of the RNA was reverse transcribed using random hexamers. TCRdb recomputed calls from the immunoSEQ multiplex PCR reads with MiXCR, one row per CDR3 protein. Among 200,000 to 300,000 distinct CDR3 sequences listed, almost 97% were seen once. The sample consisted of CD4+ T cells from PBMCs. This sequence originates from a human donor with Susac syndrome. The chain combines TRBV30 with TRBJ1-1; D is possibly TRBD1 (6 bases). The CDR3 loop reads CAWRGGGTPNTEAFF. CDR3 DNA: TGTGCCTGGCGGGGGGGCGGCACTCCGAACACTGAAGCTTTCTTT. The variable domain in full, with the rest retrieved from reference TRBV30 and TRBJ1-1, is SQTIHQWPATLVQPVGSPLSLECTVEGTSNPNLYWYRQAAGRGLQLLFYSVGIGQISSEVPQNLSASRPQDRQFILSSKKLLLSDSGFYLCAWRGGGTPNTEAFFGQGTRLTVV.